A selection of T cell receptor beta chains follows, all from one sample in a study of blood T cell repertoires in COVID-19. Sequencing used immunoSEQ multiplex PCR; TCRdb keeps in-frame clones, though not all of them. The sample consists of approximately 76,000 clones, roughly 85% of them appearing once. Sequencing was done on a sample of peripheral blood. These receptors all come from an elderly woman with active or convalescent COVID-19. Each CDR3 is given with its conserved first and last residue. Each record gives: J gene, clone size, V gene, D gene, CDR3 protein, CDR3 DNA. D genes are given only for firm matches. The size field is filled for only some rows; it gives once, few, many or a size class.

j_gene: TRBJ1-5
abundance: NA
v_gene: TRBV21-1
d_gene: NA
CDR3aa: CAIDQSAPGLGGWSNQPQHF
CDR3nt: TGTGCCATAGATCAGAGTGCACCAGGCTTGGGCGGGTGGAGCAATCAGCCCCAGCATTTT

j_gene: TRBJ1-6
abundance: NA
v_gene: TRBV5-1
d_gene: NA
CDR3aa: CASTHFQLGDSPLHF
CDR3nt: TGCGCCAGCACCCACTTCCAACTCGGGGATTCACCCCTCCACTTT

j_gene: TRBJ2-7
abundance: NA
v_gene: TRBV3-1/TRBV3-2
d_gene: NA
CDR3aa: CASSQGGGFAYEQYF
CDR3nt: TGTGCCAGCAGCCAAGGGGGGGGCTTCGCCTACGAGCAGTACTTC

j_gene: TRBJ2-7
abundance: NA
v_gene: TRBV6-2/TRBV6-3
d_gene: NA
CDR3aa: CASSPVEQGSPYEQYF
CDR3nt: TGTGCCAGCAGTCCCGTTGAGCAGGGCTCACCCTACGAGCAGTACTTC

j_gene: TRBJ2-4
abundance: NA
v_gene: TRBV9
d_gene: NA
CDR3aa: CASSVAGDPWNIQYF
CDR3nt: TGTGCCAGCAGCGTAGCGGGGGACCCTTGGAACATTCAGTACTTC

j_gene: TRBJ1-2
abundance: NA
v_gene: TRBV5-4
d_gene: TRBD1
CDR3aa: CASSSAGTGYYGYTF
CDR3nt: TGTGCCAGCAGCTCCGCCGGGACAGGGTACTATGGCTACACCTTC

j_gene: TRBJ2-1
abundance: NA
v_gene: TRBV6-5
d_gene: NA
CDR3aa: CASRLSPDPYNEQFF
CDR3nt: TGTGCCTCTCGCCTAAGCCCTGATCCCTACAATGAGCAGTTCTTC

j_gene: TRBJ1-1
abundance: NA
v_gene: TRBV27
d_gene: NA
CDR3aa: CASSLKRGTEAFF
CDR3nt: TGTGCCAGCAGTTTGAAACGGGGCACTGAAGCTTTCTTT

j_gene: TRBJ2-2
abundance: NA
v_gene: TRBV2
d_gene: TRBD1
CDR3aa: CASSERQGDTGELFF
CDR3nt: TGTGCCAGCAGTGAAAGACAGGGGGACACCGGGGAGCTGTTTTTT

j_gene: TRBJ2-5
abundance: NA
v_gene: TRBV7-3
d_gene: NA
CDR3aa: CASSLGRDQETQYF
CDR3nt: TGTGCCAGCAGCTTAGGGCGGGATCAAGAGACCCAGTACTTC

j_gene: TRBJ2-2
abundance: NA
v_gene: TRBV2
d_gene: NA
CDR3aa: CASSRQGGNTGELFF
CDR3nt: TGTGCCAGCAGTCGGCAGGGGGGGAACACCGGGGAGCTGTTTTTT

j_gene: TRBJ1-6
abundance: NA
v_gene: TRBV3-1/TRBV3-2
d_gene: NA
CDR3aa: CASRPGETNSPLHF
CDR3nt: TGTGCCAGCAGACCCGGGGAAACAAATTCACCCCTCCACTTT

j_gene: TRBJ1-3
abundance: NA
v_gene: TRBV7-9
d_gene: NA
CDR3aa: CASMEGGATPSGNTIYF
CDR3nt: TGTGCCAGCATGGAGGGGGGGGCTACTCCCTCTGGAAACACCATATATTTT

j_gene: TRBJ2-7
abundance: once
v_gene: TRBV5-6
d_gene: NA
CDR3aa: CASSLARRDIGEQYF
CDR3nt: TGTGCCAGCAGCTTAGCTAGACGGGACATTGGGGAGCAGTACTTC

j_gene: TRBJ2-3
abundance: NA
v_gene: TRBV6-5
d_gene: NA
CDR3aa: CASGLSGTDTQYF
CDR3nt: TGTGCCAGCGGCCTTAGCGGCACAGATACGCAGTATTTT

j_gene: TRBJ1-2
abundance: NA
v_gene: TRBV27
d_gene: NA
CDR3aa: CASSLSGRYDGYTF
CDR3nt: TGTGCCAGCAGTCTATCGGGCAGGTATGATGGCTACACCTTC

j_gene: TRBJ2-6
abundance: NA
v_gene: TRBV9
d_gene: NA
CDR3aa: CASSVTGSGANVLTF
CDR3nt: TGTGCCAGCAGCGTAACAGGGTCTGGGGCCAACGTCCTGACTTTC

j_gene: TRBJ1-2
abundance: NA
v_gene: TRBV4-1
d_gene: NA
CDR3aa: CASSQPQQYGYTF
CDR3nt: TGCGCCAGCAGCCAACCCCAACAGTATGGCTACACCTTC

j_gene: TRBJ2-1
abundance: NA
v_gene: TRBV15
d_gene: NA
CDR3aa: CATSRELNREYNEQFF
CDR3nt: TGTGCCACCAGCCGGGAATTAAACAGGGAATACAATGAGCAGTTCTTC

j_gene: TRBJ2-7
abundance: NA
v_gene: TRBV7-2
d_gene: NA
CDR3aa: CASSLAPAQGYSQYF
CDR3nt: TGTGCCAGCAGCTTGGCCCCAGCACAGGGATATTCGCAGTACTTC

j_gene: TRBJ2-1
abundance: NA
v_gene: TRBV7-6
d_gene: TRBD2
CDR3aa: CASSLWGASGFYYNEQFF
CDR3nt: TGTGCCAGCAGCTTATGGGGGGCTAGCGGGTTTTACTACAATGAGCAGTTCTTC

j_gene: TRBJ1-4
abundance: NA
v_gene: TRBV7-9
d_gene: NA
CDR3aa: CASSLSRGAGEKLFF
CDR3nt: TGTGCCAGCAGCTTATCGCGGGGTGCGGGTGAAAAACTGTTTTTT

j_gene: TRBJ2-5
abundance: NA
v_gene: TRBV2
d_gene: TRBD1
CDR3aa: CASSLTGGKETQYF
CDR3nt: TGTGCCAGCAGTTTGACAGGGGGGAAAGAGACCCAGTACTTC

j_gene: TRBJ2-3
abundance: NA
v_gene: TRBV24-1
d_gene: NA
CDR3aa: CATSDSRSSTDTQYF
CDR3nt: TGTGCCACCAGTGATTCCCGGTCGAGCACAGATACGCAGTATTTT

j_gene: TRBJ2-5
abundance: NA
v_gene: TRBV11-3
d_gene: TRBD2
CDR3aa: CASSLGRGGPIQETQYF
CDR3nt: TGTGCCAGCAGCTTAGGGCGGGGGGGCCCTATACAAGAGACCCAGTACTTC

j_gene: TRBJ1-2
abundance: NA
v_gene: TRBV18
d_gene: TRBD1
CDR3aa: CASSPGSRRGPYGYTF
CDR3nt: TGTGCCAGCTCACCAGGCAGTCGGAGGGGGCCATATGGCTACACCTTC

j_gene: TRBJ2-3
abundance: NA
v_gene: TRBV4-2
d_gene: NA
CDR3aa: CASSQDPGTDTQYF
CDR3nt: TGTGCCAGCAGCCAAGATCCAGGCACAGATACGCAGTATTTT

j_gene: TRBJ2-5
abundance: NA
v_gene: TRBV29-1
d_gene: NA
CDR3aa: CSVGQSPQETQYF
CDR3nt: TGCAGCGTTGGACAGTCCCCCCAAGAGACCCAGTACTTC

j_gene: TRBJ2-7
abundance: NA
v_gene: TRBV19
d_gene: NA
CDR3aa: CASSRRGPDYEQYF
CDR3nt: TGTGCCAGTAGTAGGCGGGGGCCCGACTACGAGCAGTACTTC

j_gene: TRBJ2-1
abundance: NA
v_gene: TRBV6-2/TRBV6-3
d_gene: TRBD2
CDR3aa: CASSYSNGVSGVHEQFF
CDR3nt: TGTGCCAGCAGTTACTCGAACGGGGTTAGCGGGGTTCATGAGCAGTTCTTC

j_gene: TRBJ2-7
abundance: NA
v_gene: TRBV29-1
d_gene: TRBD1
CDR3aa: CSVRTGDHEQYF
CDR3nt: TGCAGCGTCAGGACAGGGGACCACGAGCAGTACTTC

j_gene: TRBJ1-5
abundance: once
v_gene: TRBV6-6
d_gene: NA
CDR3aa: CASSLTAYQPQHF
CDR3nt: TGTGCCAGCAGTTTGACAGCCTATCAGCCCCAGCATTTT

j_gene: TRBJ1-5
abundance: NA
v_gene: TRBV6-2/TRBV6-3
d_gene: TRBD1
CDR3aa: CASSYADRGAFQPQHF
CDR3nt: TGTGCCAGCAGTTACGCCGACAGGGGAGCGTTTCAGCCCCAGCATTTT

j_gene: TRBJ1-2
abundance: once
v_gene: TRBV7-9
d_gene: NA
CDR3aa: CASIHSSGLGYTF
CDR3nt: TGTGCCAGCATCCATTCTTCGGGACTGGGCTACACCTTC

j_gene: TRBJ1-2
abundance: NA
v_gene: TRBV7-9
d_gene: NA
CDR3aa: CASRAGADYGYTF
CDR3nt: TGTGCCAGCAGGGCAGGGGCTGACTATGGCTACACCTTC

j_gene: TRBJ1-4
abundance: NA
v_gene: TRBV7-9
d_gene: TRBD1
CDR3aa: CASSSYRGTNEKLFF
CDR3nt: TGTGCCAGCAGCAGTTACAGGGGAACTAATGAAAAACTGTTTTTT

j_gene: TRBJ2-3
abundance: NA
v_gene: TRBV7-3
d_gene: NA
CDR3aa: CASSLRGGTDTQYF
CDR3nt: TGTGCCAGCAGCTTAAGGGGGGGCACAGATACGCAGTATTTT

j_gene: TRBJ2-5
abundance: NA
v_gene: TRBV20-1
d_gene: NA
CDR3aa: CSALGQGTQYF
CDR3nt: TGCAGTGCCCTAGGGCAGGGGACCCAGTACTTC

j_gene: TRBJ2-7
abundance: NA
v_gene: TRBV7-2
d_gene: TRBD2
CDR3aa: CASSLGPQAGNSYEQYF
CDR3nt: TGTGCCAGCAGCTTAGGGCCCCAAGCGGGGAACTCCTACGAGCAGTACTTC

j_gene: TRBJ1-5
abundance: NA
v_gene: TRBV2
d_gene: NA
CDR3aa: CASSATGGNQPQHF
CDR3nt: TGTGCCAGCAGTGCCACGGGGGGAAATCAGCCCCAGCATTTT

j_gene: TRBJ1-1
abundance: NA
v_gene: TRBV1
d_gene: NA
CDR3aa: CTSSQKQGLNTEAFF
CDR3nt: TGCACCAGCAGCCAGAAACAGGGTTTGAACACTGAAGCTTTCTTT

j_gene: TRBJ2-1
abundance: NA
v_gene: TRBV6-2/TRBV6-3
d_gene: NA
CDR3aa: CASSQGSYNEQFF
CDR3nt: TGTGCCAGCAGTCAGGGCTCCTACAATGAGCAGTTCTTC

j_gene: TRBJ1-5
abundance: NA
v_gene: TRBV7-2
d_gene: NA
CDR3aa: CASSLEPLAQPQHF
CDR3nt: TGTGCCAGCAGCTTAGAACCTCTAGCTCAGCCCCAGCATTTT

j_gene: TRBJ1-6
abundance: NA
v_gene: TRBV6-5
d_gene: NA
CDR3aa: CASSSGKNSPLHF
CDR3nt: TGTGCCAGCAGTTCCGGGAAGAATTCACCCCTCCACTTT